This TCR beta chain was observed in a study of cytomegalovirus exposure and HLA in healthy donors. TCRdb's table, derived via immunoSEQ multiplex PCR, lists solely in-frame clones and lacks some. Among fewer than 90,000 clones listed, 96% were seen once. The sample was PBMCs. The receptor comes from a young man in good health and CMV-seropositive.

The CDR3 DNA sequence: TGTGCCAGCAGTGATTTTGGGACAGGGGTAAGGGAAGCTTTCTTT. Translated, it gives CASSDFGTGVREAFF. The chain combines TRBV2 with TRBJ1-1; 10 bases align to TRBD1. V shed 3 bases and J 8 bases; nucleotides not matched to a gene: 9. Germline assignment: CDR1 SNHLY and CDR2 FYNNEI. This CDR3 has 15 residues.